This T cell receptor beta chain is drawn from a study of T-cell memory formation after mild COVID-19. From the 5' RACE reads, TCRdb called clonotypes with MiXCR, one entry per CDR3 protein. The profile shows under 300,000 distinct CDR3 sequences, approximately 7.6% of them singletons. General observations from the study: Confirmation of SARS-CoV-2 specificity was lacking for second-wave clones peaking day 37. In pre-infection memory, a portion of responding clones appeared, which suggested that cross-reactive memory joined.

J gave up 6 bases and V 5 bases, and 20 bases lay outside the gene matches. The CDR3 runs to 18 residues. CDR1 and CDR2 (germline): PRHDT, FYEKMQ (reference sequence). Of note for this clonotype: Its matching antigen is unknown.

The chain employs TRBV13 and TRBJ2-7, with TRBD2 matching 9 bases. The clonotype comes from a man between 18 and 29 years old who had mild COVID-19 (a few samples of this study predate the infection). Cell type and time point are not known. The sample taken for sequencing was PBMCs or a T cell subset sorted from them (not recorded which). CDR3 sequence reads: CASSRGPSSGEVFGEQYF. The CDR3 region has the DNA TGTGCCAGCAGCCGAGGCCCCTCTAGCGGGGAAGTATTTGGCGAGCAGTACTTC.